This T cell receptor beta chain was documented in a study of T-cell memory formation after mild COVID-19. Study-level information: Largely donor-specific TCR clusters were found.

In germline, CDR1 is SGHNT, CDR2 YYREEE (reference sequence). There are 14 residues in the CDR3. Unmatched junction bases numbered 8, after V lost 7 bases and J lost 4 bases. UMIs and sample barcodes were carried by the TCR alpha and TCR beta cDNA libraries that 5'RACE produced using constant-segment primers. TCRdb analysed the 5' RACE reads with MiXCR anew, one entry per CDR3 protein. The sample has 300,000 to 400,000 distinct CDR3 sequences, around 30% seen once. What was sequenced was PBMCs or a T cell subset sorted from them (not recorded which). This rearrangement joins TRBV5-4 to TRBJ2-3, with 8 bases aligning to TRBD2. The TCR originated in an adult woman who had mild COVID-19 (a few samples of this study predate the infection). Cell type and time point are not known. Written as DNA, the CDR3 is TGTGCCAGCCGGCCGGGAGGGCCATCAGATACGCAGTATTTT. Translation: CASRPGGPSDTQYF.